This passage covers 20 T cell receptor beta chains from one sample sequenced in a study of CD8 T cells in ankylosing spondylitis. The antigens these receptors bind are not known. MiXCR, run by TCRdb on the 5' RACE reads, gives a single entry per CDR3 protein. The sample carries about 130,000 distinct CDR3 sequences, under 20% recorded once. Study outcomes and limitations: Characteristic, it appeared, of ankylosing spondylitis blood was a TCR beta motif of 7 or 8 highly homologous variants.

The specimen was blood, either unsorted or a sorted T cell fraction (not recorded which). The receptors stem from a male donor with ankylosing spondylitis.

There are a few counts of this clonotype. J is TRBJ1-2 and V is TRBV5-1; weak D call: TRBD1 (6 bases). Deletions cut 1 base from V and 6 bases from J, with 13 bases between. CDR1 is SGHRS and CDR2 is YFSETQ in the germline V gene. CDR3 length equals 14 residues. CDR3 region: CASSLSGGKNGYTF. In DNA, the CDR3 is TGCGCCAGCAGCTTGAGCGGGGGCAAGAATGGCTACACCTTC.

The chain has TRBV6-4 and TRBJ1-1; D possibly corresponds to TRBD1 (6 bases). The length of the CDR3 is 14 residues. The ends were cut back, 2 bases at V and 4 bases at J, with 11 bases in the middle. CDR1 and CDR2 from the germline V gene are MRHNA and SNTAGT. CDR3 sequence reads: CASSDNLGGTEAFF. The CDR3 nucleotides are TGTGCCAGCAGTGACAATTTAGGGGGCACTGAAGCTTTCTTT.

This chain joins TRBV10-3 and TRBJ2-4; no clear D gene. Per germline, CDR1 ENHRY and CDR2 SYGVKD. The V end lost 6 bases, the J end lost 1 base, and 13 bases lay between the germline ends. The CDR3 covers 15 residues. CDR3 in amino acids: CAISTSPEAKNIQYF. The CDR3 nucleotides read TGTGCCATCAGCACAAGCCCCGAGGCCAAAAACATTCAGTACTTC.

In its sample, this clonotype was seen a few times. The chain combines TRBV4-2 with TRBJ2-3; D is perhaps TRBD1 (5 bases). The CDR3 is 15 residues long. V dropped 2 bases and J dropped 0 bases, with 9 bases sitting between them. In germline, CDR1 is LGHNA, CDR2 YNFKEQ. CDR3 sequence: CASSQTTASTDTQYF. As DNA, the CDR3 is TGTGCCAGCAGCCAAACGACAGCTAGCACAGATACGCAGTATTTT.

The V and J genes are TRBV9 and TRBJ2-7; tentatively, D is TRBD2 (6 bases). Between the trimmed V and J ends, which lost 3 bases and 1 base, there was a span of 11 bases. There are 14 residues in the CDR3. CDR1 is SGDLS and CDR2 is YYNGEE in the germline V gene. CDR3 protein: CASSASDYSYEQYF. The CDR3 coding sequence is TGTGCCAGCAGCGCCTCGGACTATTCCTACGAGCAGTACTTC.

The J gene is TRBJ2-1, the V gene TRBV4-3; a possible D gene is TRBD2 (6 bases). The CDR3 length is 16 residues. Germline values: CDR1 LGHNA, CDR2 YSLEER. The ends were cut back, 0 bases at V and 3 bases at J, with 12 bases in the middle. CDR3: CASSQEERAVYNEQFF. The DNA of the CDR3 is TGCGCCAGCAGCCAAGAAGAGCGGGCCGTCTACAATGAGCAGTTCTTC.

This clonotype has a count of ten or more. The rearrangement joins TRBV29-1 to TRBJ2-3, with a tentative D call TRBD2 (6 bases). Trimming shortened V by 4 bases and J by 7 bases, and 18 bases separated the two germline ends. This CDR3 is 14 amino acids long. CDR1 and CDR2 (germline): SQVTM, ANQGSEA. Here the CDR3 DNA reads TGCAGCGTTGTTGCGGAGCTGGGGGGAAATACGCAGTATTTT. It is translated as CSVVAELGGNTQYF.

V gene TRBV15 combines with J gene TRBJ2-7, with 13 positions matching TRBD2. Germline lookup yields CDR1 LNHNV and CDR2 YYDKDF (reference sequence). The CDR3 contains 15 residues. V lost 5 bases, J lost 2 bases, and 3 bases stayed unmatched. The CDR3 spells CATSFGTSGTYEQYF. In DNA form, the CDR3 reads TGTGCCACCAGCTTTGGGACTAGCGGGACCTACGAGCAGTACTTC.

V usage is TRBV7-9 and J usage is TRBJ2-1; D is possibly TRBD1 (5 bases). Looked up from germline, CDR1 is SEHNR and CDR2 is FQNEAQ (reference sequence). There are 17 residues in the CDR3. V lost 0 bases and J 4 bases, leaving 16 bases between the germline ends. The CDR3: CASSLAGRGRRYNEQFF. As DNA, the CDR3 is TGTGCCAGCAGCTTAGCCGGTAGGGGCCGTCGGTACAATGAGCAGTTCTTC. The full variable domain, in which reference TRBV7-9 and TRBJ2-1 provide the parts outside the CDR3, is DTGVSQNPRHKITKRGQNVTFRCDPISEHNRLYWYRQTLGQGPEFLTYFQNEAQLEKSRLLSDRFSAERPKGSFSTLEIQRTEQGDSAMYLCASSLAGRGRRYNEQFFGPGTRLTVL.

The chain has TRBV14 and TRBJ2-3, with D tentatively TRBD1 or TRBD2 (6 bases each). The CDR3 runs to 15 residues. The V end was cut by 6 bases, the J end by 0 bases, with 13 bases between. Per the germline V gene, CDR1 is SGHDN and CDR2 is FVKESK. CDR3 nucleotide sequence: TGTGCCAGCAGTCAGGGGACTGGCAGCACAGATACGCAGTATTTT. Its protein product is CASSQGTGSTDTQYF.

This clonotype was observed a handful of times. The rearrangement links TRBV24-1 to TRBJ2-5; D not resolved. This CDR3 is built from 12 residues. Germline V gene sequence: CDR1 KGHDR, CDR2 SFDVKD. Trimming took 0 bases from V and 4 from J, leaving 2 bases between them. The CDR3 sequence is CATSDLLETQYF. The DNA for the CDR3 is TGTGCCACCAGTGATTTGTTAGAGACCCAGTACTTC.

This clonotype has only a few counts. The chain joins TRBV3-1 to TRBJ2-7, with 10 nucleotides matching TRBD2. The V and J ends lost 1 base and 2 bases, in that order; junction bases with no gene match: 8. The CDR3 totals 17 residues. The germline CDR1 and CDR2 sequences are LGHDT and YNNKEL (reference sequence). Here the CDR3 reads CASSQALGLAPTYEQYF. The DNA of the CDR3 is TGTGCCAGCAGCCAAGCCCTGGGACTAGCGCCTACCTACGAGCAGTACTTC.

The chain couples TRBV7-6 to TRBJ2-2, with no clear D. Trimming cost V 0 bases and J 11 bases, with 19 bases left between them. The germline CDR1 and CDR2 sequences are SGHVS and FNYEAQ. The CDR3 covers 16 residues. CDR3 residues: CASSLAVGVPGLELFF. The CDR3, as DNA: TGTGCCAGCAGCTTAGCGGTCGGTGTTCCAGGATTAGAGCTGTTTTTT.

A few counts support this clonotype. This rearrangement joins TRBV7-9 to TRBJ2-1, with 7 bases that match TRBD2. Germline CDR1 SEHNR, CDR2 FQNEAQ (reference sequence). The CDR3 totals 12 residues. V was clipped by 7 bases and J by 6 bases; unmatched bases: 3. DNA of the CDR3: TGTGCCAGCACCTGGGGGGGCAATGAGCAGTTCTTC. Translated: CASTWGGNEQFF.

There are a few counts of this clonotype. The CDR3 bases are TGTGCCAGCAGTCCCGCCGGGACAGGGGGCGGCGAGCAGTACTTC. It is translated as CASSPAGTGGGEQYF. The chain couples TRBV12-3 or TRBV12-4 to TRBJ2-7; 12 nucleotides agree with TRBD1. The CDR3 contains 15 residues. Trimming took 5 bases from V and 6 from J; bases not matched to a gene: 8.

This clonotype was recorded only once. The chain recombines TRBV13 with TRBJ2-1, with 13 bases lining up with TRBD2. The CDR3 runs to 15 residues. V trimming: 5 bases; J trimming: 4 bases; junction bases outside the gene matches: 2. Germline CDR1 is PRHDT and CDR2 is FYEKMQ (reference sequence). In nucleotides, the CDR3 is TGTGCCAGCAGCACGACTAGCGGGAGGTACAATGAGCAGTTCTTC. Translation gives CASSTTSGRYNEQFF. The full variable domain, in which reference TRBV13 and TRBJ2-1 provide the parts outside the CDR3, is AAGVIQSPRHLIKEKRETATLKCYPIPRHDTVYWYQQGPGQDPQFLISFYEKMQSDKGSIPDRFSAQQFSDYHSELNMSSLELGDSALYFCASSTTSGRYNEQFFGPGTRLTVL.

In its sample, this clonotype was seen a few times. The rearrangement links TRBV5-1 to TRBJ2-1, with 13 nucleotides matching TRBD2. The germline V gene encodes CDR1 SGHRS and CDR2 YFSETQ. With 9 bases clipped from V and 7 bases from J, the junction kept 4 bases outside the gene matches. CDR3 length: 13 residues. The CDR3 loop is CATGLAGRNEQFF. The CDR3 bases are TGCGCCACGGGACTAGCGGGAAGAAATGAGCAGTTCTTC.

The chain links TRBV27 to TRBJ1-5, with D unclear. Trimming took off 3 bases at V and 7 bases at J, with 10 bases between the two ends. CDR3 size: 13 residues. The V gene's germline CDR1 is MNHEY and CDR2 SMNVEV (reference sequence). The CDR3 DNA is TGTGCCAGCAGTTTCTACACGGGACAGCCCCAGCATTTT. This sequence encodes CASSFYTGQPQHF.

The rearrangement uses TRBV7-9 and TRBJ2-2; D may be TRBD1 (5 bases). The CDR3 covers 16 residues. The germline V and J ends were trimmed by 5 bases and 2 bases, with 15 bases remaining between them. Germline CDR1 SEHNR, CDR2 FQNEAQ (reference sequence). The CDR3 here is CASSPRAGPNTGELFF. CDR3 DNA: TGTGCCAGCAGCCCCCGGGCAGGGCCTAACACCGGGGAGCTGTTTTTT. Using reference TRBV7-9 and TRBJ2-2 for the parts outside the CDR3, the full variable domain is DTGVSQNPRHKITKRGQNVTFRCDPISEHNRLYWYRQTLGQGPEFLTYFQNEAQLEKSRLLSDRFSAERPKGSFSTLEIQRTEQGDSAMYLCASSPRAGPNTGELFFGEGSRLTVL.

V usage is TRBV7-9 and J usage is TRBJ1-1; tentatively, D is TRBD1 (5 bases). V was cut by 5 bases and J by 3 bases, with 19 bases left in between. The CDR3 extends over 16 amino acids. Germline loops: CDR1 SEHNR, CDR2 FQNEAQ (reference sequence). CDR3 DNA: TGTGCCAGCAGCGCTGCAGGGTTTAATGTGGACACTGAAGCTTTCTTT. Protein: CASSAAGFNVDTEAFF.